This TCR beta chain is drawn from a study of STAT5B mutations in CD4+ large granular lymphocyte leukemia (dated 2022 in TCRdb). For the wider study: Among healthy controls, the CDR3 'QG' motif was associated with a particular HLA allele. TCRbeta repertoires of CD4+ T-cell large granular lymphocyte leukemia patients were compared with those of healthy blood donors. Flow cytometry performed on FACSCanto II or FACSVerse showed that the purified fractions had more than 95% purity among lymphocytes. Broad study findings and their caveats: Enrichment of TRBV06-family usage was observed among the top patient clones (8/27) relative to healthy controls (2/35). The data were not HLA-matched, and the higher clonality in CD4+ T-LGLL than in CD8+ T-LGLL could be due to the relatively small sample size. CD4-sorted patient repertoires appeared more clonal than healthy CD4+ repertoires, and this difference persisted after removing the putative leukemic clones. Main leukemic clonotypes were private to each patient, although roughly 25% appeared at low frequency in other patients' non-leukemic repertoires.

This clone was seen more than once but under ten times. The antigen this receptor binds is unknown. No quality values exist for individual bases; no much larger clone is one base distant. There are 15 amino acids in the CDR3, from cysteine to phenylalanine inclusive. Only CDR3 DNA is held: 45 bases, read in frame from base 1. CDR1 LNHDA and CDR2 SQIVND were looked up in the germline V gene (reference sequence). A distance of 15 bases separates the germline ends of V and J, which lose 7 bases and 0 bases respectively. The immunoSEQ assay at survey resolution was applied to genomic DNA for sequencing of TCRbeta rearrangements. In the paper's pipeline: In the TCR sequencing data, the lowest productive clonotype frequency that could be detected was 2.59 x 10-5. Only productive TCRbeta rearrangements, meaning sequences that were complete and in-frame, were kept for the analyses. Clonality for each sample was calculated as Simpson clonality in the immunoSEQ Analyzer version 3.0. Clones were binned by frequency as very rare, small, medium, large (1-20%) or hyperexpanded (>20%). Generation probabilities were estimated with OLGA 1.2.3, V-gene circos plots were made with VDJtools, specificities were searched in VDJdb, and CDR3 motifs were identified with GLIPH. What TCRdb holds here is the immuneACCESS table cut down to in-frame rearrangements. Part of the clones is not present; checked against another copy, under half of the missing clones reflect an unresolved V gene, and the others are unexplained. That table supplies the V and J calls and clone size; D and trimming were determined from the DNA. In this sample the table shows nearly 35,000 clones, about 70% of which occur a single time. Jointly, the top ten make up approximately 2.4% of the sample.

Buffy coats from 30 to 40 blood donors, supplied by the Finnish Red Cross blood service, were used as healthy controls. All TCR-sequenced material derived from peripheral blood: patient blood samples and healthy donor buffy coats. Ficoll-Hypaque gradient centrifugation was used to isolate peripheral blood mononuclear cells. For the healthy controls, CD4+ cells were obtained from buffy coats by magnetic purification. Genomic DNA was extracted using the Gentra Puregene Cell and Tissue kit, and a Qubit 2.0 fluorometer was used to quantify it. This clonotype was obtained from a human donor in good health. The sample taken for sequencing was CD4+ T cells from blood buffy coats. Recombination connected TRBV19 to TRBJ1-1; too little of a D gene remains to name it. The CDR3 region: CASTGLSGMNTEAFF. In nucleotides, the sequence is TGTGCCAGTACCGGGCTGAGTGGGATGAACACTGAAGCTTTCTTT.